This T cell receptor beta chain was identified in a study of cytomegalovirus exposure and HLA in healthy donors (dated by TCRdb to 2015 to 2018). Turning to the overall study: In an earlier analysis of 450 to 750 of the donors, about 270 Gb of sequence data and approximately 100 million unique TCR beta sequences from some 170 million T cells were reported. Around 320 gigabases of sequencing data and approximately 84 million unique TCR sequences were included in an early release covering several hundred HLA-typed donors. Of the roughly 400 genotyped donors, about 84% fell in the genetic ancestry cluster associated with self-reported Caucasian donors. The aim of the study was to test whether cataloging public T cell receptors could identify signatures of past pathogen exposure. The study used immunosequencing to profile the T cell repertoires of 600 to 850 subjects and linked those repertoires to cytomegalovirus serostatus. Besides the first cohort of 500 to 700 subjects, a separate validation cohort made up of 120 different subjects was used. To predict cytomegalovirus infection status, the study combined high-throughput TCR immunosequencing, statistical association of individual TCRs with disease status, and machine learning. To study patterns of TCR occurrence, a later analysis re-analyzed previously published TCR beta repertoires from around 660 donors and added high-resolution HLA genotyping. Rather than drawing on any new phenotypic data, the later analysis identified candidate immune exposures from TCR beta sequences and the way those sequences occurred across donors. In an earlier analysis of 587 of the donors, high-throughput TCR beta sequencing was used to judge whether each TCR beta V gene segment behaved as functional or pseudogenic. Donor age, sex, ethnicity and CMV serostatus were collected together with the repertoire data. Genome-wide SNP genotypes for about 55% of the 666 donors were used in a later genetic analysis, which treated that subset as a discovery cohort. Every repertoire in the discovery cohort had been generated on one and the same sequencing platform. HLA typing covered class I and class II loci at four-digit resolution. Typing coverage varied by locus: 629-630 donors for A, B, C, DRB1 and DQB1; 522 for DQA1; approximately 570 for DPA1; around 490 for DPB1. Four to six DR-DQ haplotypes were handled as single units for association and clustering, since linkage in the cohort was strong. Across approximately 400 genotyped donors of the cohort, an average of about 240,000 unique TCR beta nucleotide sequences per donor were sequenced, and around 20% of those sequences were non-productive. What the work shows at the level of the full study, not this receptor alone: In a later analysis, HLA-associated TCR beta chains were found to be more clonally expanded and to have lower generation probabilities than equally common non-associated chains. An earlier analysis of approximately 590 of the donors showed that most TCR beta V segments appeared in productive rearrangements either about 87% or about 30% of the time, which broadly matched IMGT annotations. Most TCR sequences were observed very rarely across donors, whereas some public TCRs were present in many individuals. The only immune exposure information available for the cohort was CMV serostatus. Because HLA typing was unavailable for some donors at each locus, only the typed subset was used in association tests. Presence/absence analyses assumed roughly uniform sequencing depth across donors, an assumption that may not hold. Some IMGT-functional V segments, including TRBV6-2 and TRBV6-3, could not be told apart with the 87-base-pair reads, so those segments were excluded. Linkage disequilibrium might explain the correlated functional status among segregating V segments, but an unknown experimental factor could not be excluded. According to a later analysis, parvovirus B19, influenza, CMV and Epstein-Barr virus appeared linked to several top co-occurrence clusters. In the study, 150 to 200 TCR beta chains were listed as associated with cytomegalovirus. Cytomegalovirus status was reported to be diagnosed by the classifier with high specificity and sensitivity in both the original and validation cohorts. Three of the identified cytomegalovirus-associated TCR beta chains were confirmed in vitro to be specific for cytomegalovirus antigens. A further reported finding was that TCR beta sequences accurately predicted the HLA-A and HLA-B alleles for most subjects in the first cohort. A later analysis found that TCR association rates varied across HLA loci, with DRB1 alleles showing the most associated TCRs and HLA-C alleles the fewest. A later genetic analysis reported fewer N-insertions in productive TCRs among donors in an Asian-associated ancestry cluster than the roughly 620-donor mean. The sequencing pipeline was judged likely to have produced a cluster of highly shared sequence variants as a technical artifact. This cohort had only TCR beta chains sequenced, and the lack of alpha or paired-chain data limited which features could be detected. Strong co-occurrence of HLA alleles, especially DR and DQ, made assigning TCR associations to individual alleles difficult. A later analysis found that most CMV-associated TCR beta chains appeared HLA-restricted, with HLA associations seemingly driven largely by CMV exposure. At a false discovery rate of 0.05, a later analysis linked 16,951 TCR beta sequences to specific HLA alleles. V-gene and J-gene trimming of TCR beta chains was associated with a missense DCLRE1C variant in a later genetic analysis, and the association was replicated in an independent cohort. Because counts were too low, approximately 18 rarely observed V segments, including chromosome 9 orphons, were excluded from the earlier analysis of around 590 of the donors. The authors suggested that the approach could potentially be generalized to other disease states and immunological phenotypes.

Taken from cysteine to phenylalanine, the CDR3 has 20 residues. Kept here is only the CDR3 DNA, which spans 60 bases and is read in frame from base 1. At the junction V is shortened by 0 bases and J by 6 bases; bases outside the gene matches: 16. Reading the germline V gene (reference sequence) gives CDR1 LNHNV and CDR2 YYDKDF. The cohort comprised around 700 healthy bone marrow donors. At the time of sampling, every cohort member was nominally healthy, though immune exposures that went unrecorded were likely present. The donor was CMV seronegative and was included in the group of several hundred seronegative cohort members. A peripheral blood sample was collected from each donor, and TCR beta sequencing was performed on peripheral blood mononuclear cells. Genomic DNA extraction from the blood cell samples was performed with the Qiagen DNeasy Blood Extraction Kit. In the case of this clone: Its antigen target is currently unknown.

The library was produced with the immunoSEQ multiplex PCR assay. For the multiplex PCR, a mixture combining 60 forward primers for TCR Vbeta segments and 13 reverse primers for TCR Jbeta segments was used. The CDR3 region of rearranged TCR beta genes was amplified from genomic DNA by a multiplex PCR assay. The amplified TCR beta libraries were sequenced on the Illumina HiSeq System as 87-base-pair reads. From the authors' description of their analysis: A later analysis counted tens of millions of unique TCR beta chains across the 600 to 850 repertoires, and some 11 million of these chains were shared by at least two donors. To remove PCR and sequencing errors, raw reads were error-corrected and collapsed into unique sequences using a nearest-neighbor algorithm that merged closely related sequences. To assign V, D and J gene segments, CDR3 sequences were aligned to IMGT reference sequences. For a sequence to be retained, a match of at least six nucleotides was required to both a V gene segment and a J gene segment. Rearrangements were classified as productive when the CDR3 lacked stop codons and remained in frame with V and J, and all other rearrangements were classified as non-productive. CDR3 was defined by IMGT convention, running from the second conserved V-encoded cysteine to the conserved J-encoded phenylalanine. The earlier analysis of about 500 of the donors excluded sequences that lacked an unambiguous match to a single V gene segment. In an earlier analysis of a few hundred of the donors, a V segment was called functional when productive rearrangements were above 56.7%, and segregating when the standard deviation between donors exceeded 5%. A statistical classification framework was built for diagnosing cytomegalovirus status from the catalog of TCR beta chain sequences. In a later analysis, TCR nucleotide sequences were compared against IMGT/GENE-DB human TR gene sequences so that V and J genes could be assigned. In a later analysis, CDR3 sequences and most-parsimonious VDJ recombination scenarios were assigned using the TCRdist pipeline. In a later analysis, every TCR beta chain was defined by the combination of its CDR3 amino acid sequence and its V-gene family, and reads without a unique V-gene family were dropped. In a later analysis, fewer than 600 highly shared, low-generation-probability nucleotide sequences were removed to address suspected cross-contamination and a sequencing artifact. For each public chain, a later analysis derived a clonal expansion index from normalized ranks of inferred template counts within each repertoire. In a later analysis, generation probabilities were computed with a VDJ recombination model fitted to out-of-frame rearrangements, and the resulting probabilities were checked against IGoR. In a later analysis, hypergeometric tests were used to score TCR-TCR, TCR-HLA and TCR-CMV co-occurrence, with a repertoire-size bias correction applied to TCR pairs. To estimate false discovery rates, a later analysis permuted the HLA or CMV assignments 20 times. A later analysis grouped co-occurring TCRs with DBSCAN, adding TCRdist sequence similarity when clustering within HLA-allele-positive subsets. Co-occurrence clustering excluded repertoires with fewer than 30,000 or more than 120,000 public chains, plus five with anomalous nucleotide sharing. TCRdb took this table from immuneACCESS and kept in-frame rearrangements with V and J called. Such tables lack part of the clones; where checked against another copy, unresolved V genes explain under half of the gap, and the rest is unexplained. D and trimming were read from the DNA, whereas the V and J calls and clone size are those reported in that table. The sample table on file contains approximately 120,000 clones. 2.2% of the sample comes from the top ten.

Recombination linked TRBV15 to TRBJ2-2; TRBD2 aligns with 10 central bases. The receptor was derived from a man aged 35-49 years in good health and CMV-seronegative. The sequenced sample was PBMCs. The CDR3: CATSRDKGVRLAGESGELFF. The nucleotide sequence reads as follows: TGTGCCACCAGCAGAGATAAGGGGGTGCGGCTAGCGGGAGAATCCGGGGAGCTGTTTTTT.